One and the same sample provided the 13 T cell receptor beta chains below, sequenced in a study of cytomegalovirus exposure and HLA in healthy donors. Use of 60 Vbeta and 13 Jbeta primers characterized the PCR. The protocol was immunoSEQ multiplex PCR, while the TCRdb copy is restricted to in-frame clones and leaves out a portion. The sample has roughly 200,000 clones; about three quarters are singletons. Specimen: PBMCs. These receptors were obtained from a woman aged 55-70 years in good health and CMV-seropositive.

The V gene is TRBV7-2, the J gene TRBJ2-1; no clear D gene. Trimming left V 4 bases short and J 7 bases short, with 14 bases between. The CDR3 is 14 amino acids. The germline gives CDR1 SGHTA, CDR2 FQGNSA. The CDR3 sequence is CASSSQVTPNEQFF. The CDR3 DNA reads TGTGCCAGCAGCTCCCAGGTGACACCAAATGAGCAGTTCTTC.

The chain links TRBV6-5 to TRBJ1-2, with 7 bases matching TRBD1. CDR1 and CDR2 (germline): MNHEY, SVGAGI. Trimming cost V 6 bases and J 4 bases; bases outside gene matches: 8. This CDR3 is built from 14 residues. Here the CDR3 reads CASRTGAVGYGYTF. The CDR3 coding sequence is TGTGCCAGCAGAACAGGGGCAGTTGGCTATGGCTACACCTTC.

This chain joins TRBV2 and TRBJ1-1; D gene ambiguous. V dropped 5 bases and J dropped 1 base, with 5 bases sitting between them. The CDR3 extends over 12 amino acids. CDR1 and CDR2 from the germline V gene are SNHLY and FYNNEI. The CDR3 here is CASSPQNTEAFF. Here the CDR3 DNA reads TGTGCCAGCAGTCCCCAGAACACTGAAGCTTTCTTT.

The chain recombines TRBV4-3 with TRBJ2-1, with a possible D match to TRBD2 (5 bases). Germline CDR1 is LGHNA and CDR2 is YSLEER. The CDR3 consists of 11 residues. With 6 bases removed from V and 10 bases from J, the gap between germline ends came to 10 bases. CDR3 in DNA: TGCGCCAGCAGTCTAGCTAACGAGCAGTTCTTC. This translates into CASSLANEQFF.

This clone appeared once. The chain combines TRBV19 with TRBJ2-2; D is possibly TRBD2 (7 bases). The CDR3 has 14 residues. Trimming took 10 bases from V and 7 from J, leaving 19 bases between them. Germline V gene data show CDR1 as LNHDA and CDR2 as SQIVND (reference sequence). For the CDR3, the DNA is TGTGCCACCAAAGGGGGGGCCTGGGTCGGGGAGCTGTTTTTT. It yields the protein CATKGGAWVGELFF.

The gene calls are TRBV5-1 and TRBJ2-7, with D possibly matching TRBD2 (6 bases). CDR1 and CDR2 from the germline V gene are SGHRS and YFSETQ. V was shortened by 1 base and J by 6 bases, with 11 bases between the two germline ends. This CDR3 spans 13 amino acids. The CDR3 spells CASSLRLASEQYF. The CDR3 DNA reads TGCGCCAGCAGCTTGAGGCTAGCGAGCGAGCAGTACTTC.

A single count supports this clone. The rearrangement joins TRBV30 to TRBJ1-2; a weak D match, TRBD1 (6 bases). The CDR3 consists of 12 residues. V lost 1 base and J lost 6, with 9 bases in between. Per the germline V gene, CDR1 is GTSNPN and CDR2 is SVGIG (reference sequence). Here the CDR3 DNA reads TGTGCCTGGAGTGAACAGGGAAATGGCTACACCTTC. Its protein product is CAWSEQGNGYTF.

This clone was seen only once. The chain links TRBV30 to TRBJ2-7, with TRBD2 as a possible D gene (5 bases). The V gene lost 4 bases and the J gene lost 8 bases, with 12 bases spanning the gap. The CDR3 runs to 11 residues. Looked up from germline, CDR1 is GTSNPN and CDR2 is SVGIG (reference sequence). DNA of the CDR3: TGTGCCTGGAAGGCGGGTCTTAAGCAGTACTTC. Amino acid sequence: CAWKAGLKQYF. Using reference TRBV30 and TRBJ2-7 for the parts outside the CDR3, the full variable domain is SQTIHQWPATLVQPVGSPLSLECTVEGTSNPNLYWYRQAAGRGLQLLFYSVGIGQISSEVPQNLSASRPQDRQFILSSKKLLLSDSGFYLCAWKAGLKQYFGPGTRLTVT.

The rearrangement joins TRBV19 to TRBJ2-7, with a possible D match to TRBD2 (6 bases). The CDR3 is 14 amino acids. V was trimmed by 4 bases and J by 2 bases, leaving 12 bases between them. Germline V gene data show CDR1 as LNHDA and CDR2 as SQIVND (reference sequence). The CDR3 reads CASSKASVTYEQYF. CDR3 coding DNA: TGTGCCAGTAGTAAGGCTAGCGTGACCTACGAGCAGTACTTC.

This chain uses TRBV2 with TRBJ1-5; tentatively, D is TRBD1 (5 bases). The germline V and J ends were trimmed by 7 bases and 5 bases, with 12 bases remaining between them. Looked up from germline, CDR1 is SNHLY and CDR2 is FYNNEI. CDR3 length: 13 residues. DNA of the CDR3: TGTGCCAGCAAAAACAGGTTGGATCAGCCCCAGCATTTT. Amino acid sequence: CASKNRLDQPQHF. The full variable domain, rest sourced from reference TRBV2 and TRBJ1-5, is EPEVTQTPSHQVTQMGQEVILRCVPISNHLYFYWYRQILGQKVEFLVSFYNNEISEKSEIFDDQFSVERPDGSNFTLKIRSTKLEDSAMYFCASKNRLDQPQHFGDGTRLSIL.

The chain is built from TRBV7-9 and TRBJ2-7; the match to TRBD1 covers 10 bases. Germline V gene lookup returns CDR1 SEHNR and CDR2 FQNEAQ (reference sequence). This CDR3 contains 15 residues. Trimming took 0 bases from V and 4 from J; bases not matched to a gene: 3. CDR3 DNA sequence: TGTGCCAGCAGCTTAGCGACAGGGGGCAAGTACGAGCAGTACTTC. This encodes CASSLATGGKYEQYF.

V gene TRBV4-3 combines with J gene TRBJ2-7, with 9 bases lining up with TRBD1. The CDR3 consists of 14 residues. Germline trimming cut 6 bases from V and 5 bases from J; bases unmatched to any gene: 8. The V gene's germline CDR1 is LGHNA and CDR2 YSLEER. The CDR3 is CASRPTGGVNEQYF. Written as DNA, the CDR3 is TGCGCCAGCAGACCAACAGGGGGCGTAAACGAGCAGTACTTC.

This chain connects TRBV5-4 to TRBJ2-5; D is perhaps TRBD2 (7 bases). Germline V lookup: CDR1 SGHNT, CDR2 YYREEE (reference sequence). This CDR3 contains 16 residues. The V gene lost 3 bases and the J gene lost 5 bases, with 20 bases spanning the gap. CDR3 residues: CASSSGGPVGVETQYF. Here the CDR3 DNA reads TGTGCCAGCAGCTCCGGGGGGCCAGTCGGAGTGGAGACCCAGTACTTC.